This T cell receptor beta chain was sequenced in a study of post-analysis software for immune sequencing data. Overall study context: Included courses were relapsing-remitting and secondary progressive multiple sclerosis; progressive-relapsing multiple sclerosis was also included.

Notes on this clonotype: The antigen remains unidentified.

The library was made from cDNA and included unique molecular identifiers. It was from roughly 1.1 to 9.2 million T cells that roughly 0.5 million cDNA molecules came. From the PCR reads, TCRdb called clonotypes with MiXCR, one entry per CDR3 protein. This sample has 650,000 to 900,000 distinct CDR3 sequences, with just over 45% found just once. General study points: When patients were compared with controls, four to six TRBV segments were more frequent, TRBV5-6, TRBV5-1 and TRBV20-1 among them. Controls' normalized Chao1 diversity significantly exceeded that of multiple sclerosis patients. Strong same-batch co-clustering of samples appeared with F measure clustering.

V lost 0 bases, J lost 8 bases, and 7 bases lay in between. The CDR3 totals 11 residues. Germline V lookup: CDR1 SQVTM, CDR2 ANQGSEA. V is TRBV29-1 and J is TRBJ1-2; D remains unclear. Sequenced: blood. This receptor was identified in a girl aged 10 to 17 with multiple sclerosis. DNA for the CDR3: TGCAGCGTTGAAGACGGGGTAGGCTACACCTTC. It translates to CSVEDGVGYTF.